Listed below are T cell receptor beta chains from one sample, sequenced in a study of shared clonotypes between healthy human individuals. The repertoire was sequenced with immunoSEQ multiplex PCR; TCRdb's copy has only in-frame clones and lacks some. The sample shows around 1,100,000 clones, roughly 77% of them seen only once. The sequenced material came from memory CD4+ T cells from PBMCs. The source of these receptors is a man aged 18 to 35 in good health. Some clones in this sample may be carry-over from other donors' samples. The CDR3 runs from the conserved cysteine through the conserved F or W. The order of the fields is CDR3 protein, CDR3 DNA, V gene, J gene, clone size, D gene. D genes are given only for firm matches. Only part of the rows carry a size: once, few, many, or a class if the clone is expanded.

CASSPSTDTQYF	TGTGCCAGCAGCCCCAGCACAGATACGCAGTATTTT	TRBV5-4	TRBJ2-3	-	-
CASSSGIPFNQPQHF	TGTGCCAGCAGTTCAGGGATTCCCTTCAATCAGCCCCAGCATTTT	TRBV6-6	TRBJ1-5	-	-
CASSQGAGFFSYNEQFF	TGCGCCAGCAGCCAAGGGGCTGGATTTTTTTCCTACAATGAGCAGTTCTTC	TRBV4-3	TRBJ2-1	-	-
CAWTVGLGGTQYF	TGTGCCTGGACCGTGGGGCTAGGGGGGACCCAGTACTTC	TRBV30	TRBJ2-5	once	-
CASSRSTGELFF	TGCGCCAGCAGCAGATCCACCGGGGAGCTGTTTTTT	TRBV5-1	TRBJ2-2	-	-
CASSSLTSGRLYEQYF	TGTGCCAGCAGCAGTTTGACTAGCGGGAGACTTTACGAGCAGTACTTC	TRBV5-4	TRBJ2-7	-	TRBD2
CASSPLAVETQYF	TGTGCCAGCAGTCCCCTCGCGGTAGAGACCCAGTACTTC	TRBV27	TRBJ2-5	-	-
CASSPGRHTRSYEQYF	TGTGCCAGCAGTCCAGGGCGACATACTCGTTCCTACGAGCAGTACTTC	TRBV27	TRBJ2-7	-	-
CASSIETTGAANTEAFF	TGTGCCAGTAGTATTGAGACTACAGGGGCCGCGAACACTGAAGCTTTCTTT	TRBV19	TRBJ1-1	-	TRBD1
CAWRETGESSPLHF	TGTGCCTGGAGGGAGACAGGGGAAAGTTCACCCCTCCACTTT	TRBV30	TRBJ1-6	-	TRBD1
CASSPSPGSGNTIYF	TGTGCCAGCAGCCCCTCACCAGGTTCTGGAAACACCATATATTTT	TRBV7-2	TRBJ1-3	-	-
CASSPAGQAVVGYTF	TGTGCCAGCTCACCAGCGGGACAGGCGGTGGTTGGCTACACCTTC	TRBV18	TRBJ1-2	-	TRBD1
CASSAPTGVETQYF	TGCGCCAGCAGCGCGCCCACAGGGGTGGAGACCCAGTACTTC	TRBV4-1	TRBJ2-5	many	TRBD1
CASSRGFDQPQHF	TGCGCCAGCTCCAGGGGTTTCGATCAGCCCCAGCATTTT	TRBV10-2	TRBJ1-5	once	-
CAWSVWTGARETQYF	TGTGCCTGGAGTGTCTGGACAGGGGCTCGTGAGACCCAGTACTTC	TRBV30	TRBJ2-5	-	TRBD1
CASSQGIGNNEQFF	TGCGCCAGCAGCCAAGGGATAGGGAACAATGAGCAGTTCTTC	TRBV4-3	TRBJ2-1	-	-
CASGLAGLNSYNEQFF	TGTGCCAGCGGACTAGCGGGACTGAACTCCTACAATGAGCAGTTCTTC	TRBV7-9	TRBJ2-1	once	TRBD2
CASSFQGAGGYTF	TGTGCCAGTAGTTTTCAGGGGGCAGGTGGCTACACCTTC	TRBV19	TRBJ1-2	-	TRBD1
CASSPRRGGETQYF	TGTGCCAGCAGTCCCCGAAGGGGAGGAGAGACCCAGTACTTC	TRBV27	TRBJ2-5	-	-
CASSRPGGSYLREQYF	TGTGCCAGCAGCCGTCCGGGCGGGAGTTACCTTCGCGAGCAGTACTTC	TRBV2	TRBJ2-7	-	TRBD2
CASSESLMGPQHF	TGTGCCAGCAGCGAATCTCTAATGGGGCCCCAGCATTTT	TRBV6-1	TRBJ1-5	-	-
CASSHPGTDRTDTQYF	TGCGCCAGCAGCCACCCCGGGACAGACCGCACAGATACGCAGTATTTT	TRBV4-1	TRBJ2-3	few	TRBD1
CASTRNGYEQYF	TGTGCCAGCACCCGAAACGGCTACGAGCAGTACTTC	TRBV2	TRBJ2-7	-	-
CASSEHSYEQYF	TGTGCCAGCAGTGAACACTCCTACGAGCAGTACTTC	TRBV6-1	TRBJ2-7	-	-
CASSAARHPSTDTQYF	TGTGCCAGCAGCGCCGCCCGCCATCCCTCCACAGATACGCAGTATTTT	TRBV7-6	TRBJ2-3	few	-
CASSPNTGNRITDTQYF	TGTGCCAGCAGCCCGAATACCGGTAACAGAATAACAGATACGCAGTATTTT	TRBV28	TRBJ2-3	-	-
CAIREGRDLGEQYF	TGCGCCATTAGGGAGGGGCGGGATTTGGGTGAGCAGTACTTC	TRBV10-1	TRBJ2-7	-	TRBD2
CASSSAGELAWSEQYF	TGCGCCAGCAGCTCGGCCGGTGAACTAGCGTGGTCCGAGCAGTACTTC	TRBV5-1	TRBJ2-7	-	TRBD2
CASSFFREQETQYF	TGTGCCAGCAGCTTTTTCAGGGAACAAGAGACCCAGTACTTC	TRBV7-8	TRBJ2-5	-	-
CASSLSDETYGYTF	TGTGCCAGCAGCCTCAGCGACGAGACCTATGGCTACACCTTC	TRBV7-9	TRBJ1-2	-	-
CASTRTSGSHEQYF	TGTGCCAGCACCCGGACTAGCGGGAGCCACGAGCAGTACTTC	TRBV6-4	TRBJ2-7	once	TRBD2
CASSLADYPYEQYF	TGCGCCAGCAGCTTGGCTGACTATCCTTACGAGCAGTACTTC	TRBV5-1	TRBJ2-7	once	-
CASSMGRQGVGPMKKLFF	TGTGCCAGTAGTATGGGTCGACAGGGAGTGGGGCCGATGAAAAAACTGTTTTTT	TRBV19	TRBJ1-4	-	TRBD1
CASSRTGWSGLNQPQHF	TGTGCCAGTAGTAGGACAGGGTGGTCAGGGTTGAATCAGCCCCAGCATTTT	TRBV19	TRBJ1-5	-	TRBD1
CASRRDTYEQYF	TGTGCCAGCAGGAGGGACACCTACGAGCAGTACTTC	TRBV6-4	TRBJ2-7	-	-
CASSLERGGGYTF	TGTGCCAGCAGCTTAGAGAGGGGTGGCGGCTACACCTTC	TRBV7-3	TRBJ1-2	-	-
CASSEREYNEQFF	TGTGCCAGCAGTGAAAGGGAATACAATGAGCAGTTCTTC	TRBV2	TRBJ2-1	-	-
CASSLVTQGTAGSYTF	TGCGCCAGCAGCTTGGTGACCCAAGGGACAGCCGGCAGCTACACCTTC	TRBV5-1	TRBJ1-2	-	TRBD1
CASSQQGVSDTEAFF	TGTGCCAGCAGTCAACAGGGGGTTAGTGACACTGAAGCTTTCTTT	TRBV25-1	TRBJ1-1	-	TRBD1
CASSVTGLAYEQYF	TGTGCCAGCAGTGTCACAGGGCTAGCCTACGAGCAGTACTTC	TRBV6-1	TRBJ2-7	-	-